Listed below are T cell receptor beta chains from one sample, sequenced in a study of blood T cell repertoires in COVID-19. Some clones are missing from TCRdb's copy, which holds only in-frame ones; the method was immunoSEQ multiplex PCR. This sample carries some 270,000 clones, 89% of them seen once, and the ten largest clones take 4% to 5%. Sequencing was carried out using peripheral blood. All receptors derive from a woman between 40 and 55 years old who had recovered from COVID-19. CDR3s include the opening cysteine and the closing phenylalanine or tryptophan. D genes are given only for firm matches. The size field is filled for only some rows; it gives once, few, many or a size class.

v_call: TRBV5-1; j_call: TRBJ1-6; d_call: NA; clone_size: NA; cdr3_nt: TGCGCCAGCAGCTTGATGGCAGCTAGTGGGTCACCCCTCCACTTT; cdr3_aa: CASSLMAASGSPLHF
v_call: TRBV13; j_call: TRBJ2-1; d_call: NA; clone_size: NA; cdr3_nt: TGTGCCAGCAGTTCCAGCGGGTCAGGAGATGAGCAGTTCTTC; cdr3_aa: CASSSSGSGDEQFF
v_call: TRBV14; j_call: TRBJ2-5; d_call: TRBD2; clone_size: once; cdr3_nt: TGTGCCAGCAGCCAAGACCCGGGGGGGACCCAGTACTTC; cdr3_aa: CASSQDPGGTQYF
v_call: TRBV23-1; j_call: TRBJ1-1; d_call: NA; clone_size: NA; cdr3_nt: TGCGCCAGCAGTCCCTGGGAGGGGTTAAGTGAAGTAGCTTTCTTT; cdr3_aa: CASSPWEGLSEVAFF
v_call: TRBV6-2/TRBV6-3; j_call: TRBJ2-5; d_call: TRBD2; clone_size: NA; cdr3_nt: TGTGCCAGCAGTCTCCCCGGACTAGGTCCAGAGACCCAGTACTTC; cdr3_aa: CASSLPGLGPETQYF
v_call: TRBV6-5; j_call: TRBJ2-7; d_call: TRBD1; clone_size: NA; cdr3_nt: TGTGCCAGCAGTTACCGAGGACAGGGGGTCTCCTACGAGCAGTACTTC; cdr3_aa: CASSYRGQGVSYEQYF
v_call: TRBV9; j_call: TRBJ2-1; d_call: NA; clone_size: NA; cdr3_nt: TGTGCCAGCAGCGTACAGGGCTCCTACAATGAGCAGTTCTTC; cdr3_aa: CASSVQGSYNEQFF
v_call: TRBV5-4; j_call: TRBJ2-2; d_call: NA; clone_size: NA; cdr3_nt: TGTGCCAGCCACAGAGCGAACACCGGGGAGCTGTTTTTT; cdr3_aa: CASHRANTGELFF
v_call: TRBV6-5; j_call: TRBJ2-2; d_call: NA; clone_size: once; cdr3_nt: TGTGCCAGCAGCTCAGGGTTTGCCGGGGAGCTGTTTTTT; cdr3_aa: CASSSGFAGELFF
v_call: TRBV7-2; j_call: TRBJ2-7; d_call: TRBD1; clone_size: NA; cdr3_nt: TGTGCCAGCAGCCCAAGGGCTACCCGGGACAGAGACTACGAGCAGTACTTC; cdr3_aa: CASSPRATRDRDYEQYF
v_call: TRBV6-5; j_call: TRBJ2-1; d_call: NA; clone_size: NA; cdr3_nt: TGTGCCAGCAGTTACTCGGACACCTACAATGAGCAGTTCTTC; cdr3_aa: CASSYSDTYNEQFF
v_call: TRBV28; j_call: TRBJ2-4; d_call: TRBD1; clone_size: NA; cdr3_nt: TGTGCCAGCAGAAAGACAGGGAGCGACATTCAGTACTTC; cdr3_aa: CASRKTGSDIQYF
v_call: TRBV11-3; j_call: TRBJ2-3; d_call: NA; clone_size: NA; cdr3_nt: TGTGCCAGCAGCCCGTTAGCGGACACCACAGATACGCAGTATTTT; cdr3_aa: CASSPLADTTDTQYF
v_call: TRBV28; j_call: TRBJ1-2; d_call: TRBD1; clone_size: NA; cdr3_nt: TGTGCCAGCAGTCCGCCGGGACAGGGATTTGGGGACTATGGCTACACCTTC; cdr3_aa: CASSPPGQGFGDYGYTF
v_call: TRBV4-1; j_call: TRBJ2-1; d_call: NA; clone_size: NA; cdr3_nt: TGCGCCAGCAGCCAAGTCGACCTAAACCCCGGGGATGAGCAGTTCTTC; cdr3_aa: CASSQVDLNPGDEQFF
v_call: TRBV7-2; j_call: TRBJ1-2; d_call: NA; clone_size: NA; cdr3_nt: TGTGCCAGCAGCTTTCCCAATGAGGATGGCTACACCTTC; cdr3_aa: CASSFPNEDGYTF
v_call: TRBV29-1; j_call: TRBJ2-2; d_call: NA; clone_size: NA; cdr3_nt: TGCAGCGTTGTCCTCCCCAACAGGGCGACCGGGGAGCTGTTTTTT; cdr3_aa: CSVVLPNRATGELFF
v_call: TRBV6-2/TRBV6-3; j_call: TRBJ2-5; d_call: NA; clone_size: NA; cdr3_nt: TGTGCCAGCAGTACAGGTTCTGGGACCCAGTACTTC; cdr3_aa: CASSTGSGTQYF
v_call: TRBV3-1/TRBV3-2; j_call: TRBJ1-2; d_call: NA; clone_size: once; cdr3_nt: TGTGCCAGCAGTCCGGGACTGAACTATGGCTACACCTTC; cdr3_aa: CASSPGLNYGYTF
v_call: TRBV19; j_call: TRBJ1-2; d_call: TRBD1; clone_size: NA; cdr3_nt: TGTGCCAGTAGTTTGGACAGGGTGACTGGCTACACCTTC; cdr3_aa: CASSLDRVTGYTF
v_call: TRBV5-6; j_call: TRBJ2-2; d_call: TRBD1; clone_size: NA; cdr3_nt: TGTGCCAGCAGCTTCGACAGGGGCACCGGGGAGCTGTTTTTT; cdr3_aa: CASSFDRGTGELFF
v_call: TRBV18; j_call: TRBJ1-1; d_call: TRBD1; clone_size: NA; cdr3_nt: TGTGCCAGCTCACCCAAGACAGGGGGTTTGGACACTGAAGCTTTCTTT; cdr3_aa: CASSPKTGGLDTEAFF
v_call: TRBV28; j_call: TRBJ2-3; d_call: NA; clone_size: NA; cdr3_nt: TGTGCCAGCAGACCCAGCAGGGCCGGACGAGATACGCAGTATTTT; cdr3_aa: CASRPSRAGRDTQYF
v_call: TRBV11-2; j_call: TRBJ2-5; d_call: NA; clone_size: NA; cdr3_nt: TGTGCCAGCAGCGCCCAACAGGGTGGAGAGACCCAGTACTTC; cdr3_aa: CASSAQQGGETQYF
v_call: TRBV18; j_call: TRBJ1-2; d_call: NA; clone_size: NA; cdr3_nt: TGTGCCAGCTCGCTCGAAGAGCGGCCCGTCTATGGCTACACCTTC; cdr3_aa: CASSLEERPVYGYTF
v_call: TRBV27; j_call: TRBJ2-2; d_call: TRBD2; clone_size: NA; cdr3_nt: TGTGCCAGCAGTCTGACTAGCGGGGCGAACACCGGGGAGCTGTTTTTT; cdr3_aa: CASSLTSGANTGELFF
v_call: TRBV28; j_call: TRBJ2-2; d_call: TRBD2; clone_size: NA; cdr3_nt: TGTGCCAGCAGTTTTTCGGCCGGGGGGACCGGGGAGCTGTTTTTT; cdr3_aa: CASSFSAGGTGELFF
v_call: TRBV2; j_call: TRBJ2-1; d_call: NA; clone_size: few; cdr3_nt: TGTGCCAGCTTAAGGTCAGGGACGGGGGGCTATGAGCAGTTCTTC; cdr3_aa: CASLRSGTGGYEQFF
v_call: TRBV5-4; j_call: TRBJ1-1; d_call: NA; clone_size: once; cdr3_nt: TGTGCCAGCAGCCAAACCTTATCGACAGGTCGCCGGACTGAAGCTTTCTTT; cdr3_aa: CASSQTLSTGRRTEAFF
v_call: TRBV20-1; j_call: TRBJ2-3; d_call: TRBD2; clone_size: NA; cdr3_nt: TGCAGTGCGAGTCTATCTAGCGGGGGGCCCGGCCAGAATACGCAGTATTTT; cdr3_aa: CSASLSSGGPGQNTQYF
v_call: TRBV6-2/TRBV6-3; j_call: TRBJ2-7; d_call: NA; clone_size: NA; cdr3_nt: TGTGCCAGCAGTTACCCCTCAGCCTACGAGCAGTACTTC; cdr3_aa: CASSYPSAYEQYF
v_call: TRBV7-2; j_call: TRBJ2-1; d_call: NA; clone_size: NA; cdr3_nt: TGTGCCAGCAGCTTAAGGGGCAAGGCGGTCGATGAGCAGTTCTTC; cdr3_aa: CASSLRGKAVDEQFF
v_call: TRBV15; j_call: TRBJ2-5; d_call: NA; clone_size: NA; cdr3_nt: TGTGCCACCAGCCCACGGGGTGCAGAGACCCAGTACTTC; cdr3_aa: CATSPRGAETQYF
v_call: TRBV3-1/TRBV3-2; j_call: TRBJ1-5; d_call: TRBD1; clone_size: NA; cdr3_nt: TGTGCCAGCAGCCCCTCAGGGGGAGGACAGCCCCAGCATTTT; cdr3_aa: CASSPSGGGQPQHF
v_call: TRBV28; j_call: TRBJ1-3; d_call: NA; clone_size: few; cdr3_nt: TGTGCCAGCATTCCCCGGTTCTCTGGAAACACCATATATTTT; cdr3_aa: CASIPRFSGNTIYF
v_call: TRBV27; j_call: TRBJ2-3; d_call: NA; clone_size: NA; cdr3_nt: TGTGCCAGCAGTAGTTTGGGGGGTGCCACAGATACGCAGTATTTT; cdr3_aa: CASSSLGGATDTQYF